Presented here are 13 T cell receptor beta chains from one specimen sequenced in a study of identical twins. Each CDR3 protein is one row after TCRdb ran MiXCR on the 5' RACE reads. The sample contains around 1.7 million distinct CDR3 sequences, roughly 35% of which appear only once. Source material: cord blood. The receptors were gathered from a newborn girl in good health.

J is TRBJ2-1 and V is TRBV20-1; 8 positions match TRBD2. The CDR3 spans 12 residues. The germline gives CDR1 DFQATT, CDR2 SNEGSKA (reference sequence). CDR3 protein: CGGQRGYNEQFF. CDR3 DNA sequence: TGCGGTGGGCAGCGGGGGTACAATGAGCAGTTCTTC.

The chain employs TRBV6-7 and TRBJ1-2; D perhaps matches TRBD1 (5 bases). TRBV6-7 carries the ORF label, with uncertain function. Trimming removed 7 bases at V and 7 bases at J, with 10 bases between. The CDR3 sequence is 11 residues long. In nucleotides, the CDR3 is TGTGCCAGCACCCGGGGGGGTGGCTACACCTTC. Translating it yields CASTRGGGYTF.

This clonotype has only a few counts. The J gene is TRBJ2-5, the V gene TRBV28; 9 nucleotides align to TRBD1. In germline, CDR1 is MDHEN, CDR2 SYDVKM. The CDR3 sequence is 17 residues long. The trim removed 3 bases at V and 4 bases at J, leaving 12 bases unmatched. This chain's CDR3 is CASSLAHIHRGRETQYF. The CDR3 nucleotides are TGTGCCAGCAGTTTGGCCCATATACACAGGGGGCGAGAGACCCAGTACTTC. The full variable domain, completed using reference TRBV28 and TRBJ2-5, is DVKVTQSSRYLVKRTGEKVFLECVQDMDHENMFWYRQDPGLGLRLIYFSYDVKMKEKGDIPEGYSVSREKKERFSLILESASTNQTSMYLCASSLAHIHRGRETQYFGPGTRLLVL.

The V call is TRBV6-6, the J call TRBJ2-1, with TRBD2 matching over 7 bases. This CDR3 has 13 residues. Unmatched junction bases numbered 8, after V lost 2 bases and J lost 13 bases. Germline CDR1 and CDR2: MNHNY and SVGAGI (reference sequence). This CDR3 is CASSYEMRETQFF. For the CDR3, the DNA is TGTGCCAGCAGTTACGAGATGCGGGAGACCCAGTTCTTC.

The V and J genes are TRBV19 and TRBJ1-5; D gene ambiguous. The CDR3 sequence is 15 residues long. Trimming pared 3 bases from V and 3 bases from J, leaving 12 bases between. Germline V gene sequence: CDR1 LNHDA, CDR2 SQIVND (reference sequence). The CDR3, as DNA: TGTGCCAGTAGTATCCAGTGGGGATCCAATCAGCCCCAGCATTTT. It yields the protein CASSIQWGSNQPQHF.

The rearrangement uses TRBV29-1 and TRBJ1-1, with unresolved D. Germline-derived CDR1 and CDR2 are SQVTM and ANQGSEA. The CDR3 has 10 residues. With 3 bases removed from V and 7 bases from J, the gap between germline ends came to 6 bases. The chain's CDR3 is CSVEGVEAFF. The CDR3 nucleotides are TGCAGCGTTGAGGGAGTTGAAGCTTTCTTT.

The rearrangement joins TRBV20-1 to TRBJ2-7; 12 bases agree with TRBD2. CDR3 length: 16 amino acids. V dropped 4 bases and J dropped 0; count of bases not matched to a gene: 7. Germline CDR1 and CDR2: DFQATT and SNEGSKA (reference sequence). The DNA of the CDR3 is TGCAGTGCTATTCCCACTAGCGGGGGGAGCTCCTACGAGCAGTACTTC. Residues: CSAIPTSGGSSYEQYF.

The CDR3 spells CSASSGLHSYEQYF. CDR3 DNA: TGCAGTGCTAGCTCGGGGCTTCACTCCTACGAGCAGTACTTC. The rearrangement joins TRBV20-1 to TRBJ2-7, with D perhaps given as TRBD1 or TRBD2 (5 bases each). Trimming took off 3 bases at V and 0 bases at J, with 12 bases between the two ends. The V gene's germline CDR1 is DFQATT and CDR2 SNEGSKA (reference sequence). There are 14 residues in the CDR3.

The chain uses TRBV6-1 and TRBJ1-4; D ambiguous. The CDR3 has 16 residues. Trimming shortened V by 6 bases and J by 0 bases, and 14 bases separated the two germline ends. The germline CDR1 and CDR2 sequences are MNHNS and SASEGT. The CDR3: CASSRTLLATNEKLFF. The CDR3 bases are TGTGCCAGCAGCCGAACCCTACTAGCAACTAATGAAAAACTGTTTTTT.

This clonotype appeared a few times. The gene calls are TRBV7-2 and TRBJ2-1; tentatively, D is TRBD2 (5 bases). The germline V gene has CDR1 SGHTA and CDR2 FQGNSA. V was clipped by 1 base and J by 3 bases, with 13 bases between them. The CDR3 consists of 16 residues. CDR3 loop: CASSLEQLVGYNEQFF. For the CDR3, the DNA is TGTGCCAGCAGCTTAGAGCAACTAGTAGGCTACAATGAGCAGTTCTTC.

This clonotype was seen only a few times. The rearrangement links TRBV6-1 to TRBJ2-1, with D possibly being TRBD2 (6 bases). V lost 2 bases and J 2 bases, leaving 10 bases between the germline ends. The CDR3 contains 15 residues. Germline CDR1 and CDR2: MNHNS and SASEGT. CDR3 nucleotide sequence: TGTGCCAGCAGTGAACTAGCGACTACCTACAATGAGCAGTTCTTC. Residues: CASSELATTYNEQFF.

J is TRBJ2-7 and V is TRBV29-1, with 7 bases identical to TRBD1. The ends lost 6 bases at V and 2 bases at J; junction bases unmatched: 7. The germline V gene encodes CDR1 SQVTM and CDR2 ANQGSEA. CDR3 size: 13 residues. Written as DNA, the CDR3 is TGCAGCGTCCAAGGGGGCAGGACCTACGAGCAGTACTTC. It specifies CSVQGGRTYEQYF.

This clonotype was recorded a few times. The V call is TRBV29-1, the J call TRBJ1-2, with D perhaps TRBD1 (5 bases). The germline CDR1 and CDR2 sequences are SQVTM and ANQGSEA. V gave up 3 bases and J gave up 0 bases, with 14 bases separating them. The CDR3 is 15 amino acids. CDR3 sequence (DNA): TGCAGCGTTGATGGCGAAGGGGTTCCTAACTATGGCTACACCTTC. Its translation: CSVDGEGVPNYGYTF.